Sequencing of this TCR beta chain was carried out in a study of T cells in Graves' hyperthyroidism and ophthalmopathy (dated 2019 in TCRdb). Regarding the study in general: Peripheral blood was sampled at the time of initial diagnosis, prior to any treatment. TCR V-J signatures able to tell the groups apart were searched for in a discovery cohort of 90 to 100 patients, of whom 43 had Graves' ophthalmopathy and roughly 59 had stable Graves' hyperthyroidism. Whether ophthalmopathy could be predicted prospectively was tested in an independent validation cohort made up of 18 hyperthyroidism patients plus 17 patients who later progressed to ophthalmopathy. The 95 to 100 discovery patients were randomly divided into training and test sets at a 7:3 ratio. Thyroid tissue and blood T-cell repertoires from six or seven Graves' hyperthyroidism patients were also compared in the study. After blood sampling, hyperthyroidism patients were treated with methimazole at a starting dose of 30 mg daily, and ophthalmopathy patients were treated with high-dose intravenous methylprednisolone. TCR Vbeta CDR3 sequencing of 120 to 150 peripheral blood samples (under 45 ophthalmopathy, about 74 hyperthyroidism and approximately 17 progressor patients) is reported in the paper. Results and caveats for the whole study, not just this receptor: No statistical method was used to set the sample size in advance, and investigators knew the group allocation. Most expanded thyroid clonotypes (frequency above 0.001) were also detected in blood, a finding suggesting that blood repertoires may reflect thyroid immune responses. In validation, the model predicted progression to ophthalmopathy a median of approximately 6.6 months before onset, with around 70% sensitivity and more than 72% specificity. A model built on a 13 V-J signature distinguished ophthalmopathy from stable hyperthyroidism, reaching about 88% sensitivity and approximately 83% specificity in cross-validation and 80%/75% in testing.

Ophthalmopathy patients had moderately to severely active disease, Clinical Activity Score of at least 3, NOSPECS grade of at least 4, and duration under 3 months. Exclusion was applied to patients with uncontrolled infections, other autoimmune diseases, pregnancy or lactation. Diagnoses relied on clinical symptoms, serum thyroxine and TRAb, thyroid ultrasound and orbital computed tomography. Ficoll-Paque density gradient centrifugation was used to isolate PBMCs from around 9.1 ml of fresh peripheral blood. Total RNA was extracted with Trizol reagent, and quality was checked on an Agilent 2100 Bioanalyzer. Looking up the germline V gene yields CDR1 SGHTA and CDR2 FQGNSA. The CDR3 runs 13 amino acids, cysteine and phenylalanine included. This entry keeps only the CDR3 DNA: 39 bases, framed from base 1. A distance of 5 bases separates the germline ends of V and J, which lose 2 bases and 4 bases respectively.

TCR beta CDR3 regions were amplified from RNA transcripts. The TCR CDR3 was subjected to a first round of RT-PCR using the HTBI primer set and the Qiagen OneStep RT-PCR kit. Libraries were constructed in a second round of multiplex PCR, after which size selection and purification were performed. Sequencing of the libraries was done on an Illumina HiSeq2000 using paired-end 100 bp reads. Per the authors' processing: Raw data were processed with SOAPnuke, discarding reads with adapters, uncalled bases, mean Phred below 15, or no exact constant-primer or identifier match. COPE v1.2.5 was used to merge the high-quality paired reads, and each unique nucleotide sequence was defined as a clonotype. MiTCR v1.1 was used to align the clonotypes against IMGT TRBV, TRBD and TRBJ reference segments. The analysis included only V-J combinations with a frequency above 0.0001, which together covered approximately 99% of the repertoires. The TCS score was defined as the ratio of F50 (clonal expansion) to E x V (chaos), calculated using BLOSUM62-based TCRdist between CDR3 peptides within each V-J. Welch's t-statistics and random forest reduced around 550 V-J features to fewer than 15, which were used in a naive Bayes classifier (R e1071). TCRdb's own reprocessing of the public reads used fastp at Q25 and MiXCR and kept productive beta chains. Merged by CDR3 protein, the rows form single entries marked with the most common genes and DNA. The authors' filters were not applied to this entry. The table for this sample lists roughly 240,000 distinct CDR3 sequences; almost 25% of them were counted only once. The top ten hold approximately 35% of the sample.

The sample holds many counts of this clonotype. Its antigen has not been determined. Base qualities are not recorded, but no much larger clone differs from it by a single base. Sequenced sample: blood. The chain links TRBV7-2 with TRBJ2-2, with the D gene call left open. The source is a woman between 40 and 55 years old with Graves' ophthalmopathy. CDR3 protein: CASSLFLTGELFF. The base sequence is TGTGCCAGCAGCTTATTCCTCACCGGGGAGCTGTTTTTT. Extended through the reference TRBV7-2 and TRBJ2-2 proteins, this CDR3 yields the full variable domain: GAGVSQSPSNKVTEKGKDVELRCDPISGHTALYWYRQSLGQGLEFLIYFQGNSAPDKSGLPSDRFSAERTGGSVSTLTIQRTQQEDSAVYLCASSLFLTGELFFGEGSRLTVL.